In its sample, the clone carrying this T cell receptor (beta chain) was seen a few times. Its cognate antigen is unknown. Treatment meaning: oral pan-JAK inhibitor, 5-10 mg twice daily. The ends lost 3 bases at V and 7 bases at J; junction bases unmatched: 8. Germline V gene sequence: CDR1 SGHRS, CDR2 YFSETQ. The CDR3 consists of 14 residues. After isolation, RNA underwent reverse transcription to generate cDNA as the sequencing template. Clones were sequenced by immunoSEQ multiplex PCR, and TCRdb holds only the in-frame ones, with some missing. This sample has fewer than 250,000 clones, with 45% to 75% found just once. The sample originates from a study of CD8+ T cells in alopecia areata. Study-level findings and limits: Scalp samples also contribute reads from the resident alphabeta T cells found in normal skin.

V gene TRBV5-1 combines with J gene TRBJ1-2, with 8 bases that match TRBD1. This clonotype was obtained from a human donor with alopecia areata. This specimen consisted of CD4+ T cells sorted from blood, obtained at week 4, from a patient treated with tofacitinib. CDR3: CASSSRGQGAGYTF. Here the CDR3 DNA reads TGCGCCAGCAGCTCAAGAGGACAGGGTGCTGGCTACACCTTC.